This T cell receptor beta chain is drawn from a study of T cell responses to AZD1222 COVID-19 vaccine. For this clone: The antigen is not known.

Findings of the study overall: White British donors predominated, females outnumbered males, and clonal diversity was possibly underestimated. Spike-specific TCR breadth rose after two AZD1222 doses, and depth rose as well. Repertoires were collected only later (after the peak T cell response had occurred).

The CDR3 has 14 residues. The ends lost 6 bases at V and 6 bases at J; junction bases unmatched: 8. CDR1 and CDR2 (germline): LNHDA, SQIVND (reference sequence). Method: immunoSEQ multiplex PCR; TCRdb's copy keeps in-frame clones and lacks some. The sample lists more than 110,000 clones; about 93% were seen once. The receptor was derived from an adult in good health. V usage is TRBV19 and J usage is TRBJ2-1, with TRBD2 matching 7 bases. Sequences were derived from peripheral blood, sampled on day 0 of AZD1222 vaccination. The CDR3 loop reads CASSPGLPSNEQFF. The CDR3 DNA is TGTGCCAGTAGCCCGGGACTACCGAGCAATGAGCAGTTCTTC.